The sequence of this T cell receptor beta chain was determined in a study of T cells expressing NK-cell markers. The cDNA for TCR beta came from 5'RACE template switching with UMIs. TCRdb re-analyzed the 5' RACE reads; it lists each CDR3 protein once, without DNA. Its clone listing holds 200,000 to 300,000 distinct CDR3 sequences. From germline, CDR1 is SQVTM and CDR2 ANQGSEA. The CDR3 loop spans 13 amino acids. Concerning this clonotype: Its cognate antigen is unknown.

Points from the study as a whole: Dominance of the CD3+CD56-NKG2C+ fraction by these clonotypes also held in four donors. Nothing established the HCMV specificity of expanded NKG2C+ T cell clones. Among CD8+ T cells from several donors, dominant NKG2C+ clonotypes accounted for about 1.0-7.0%.

The chain couples TRBV29-1 to TRBJ1-1. The clonotype was recovered from a man aged 18 to 29 in good health. The sample taken for sequencing was blood T cells: a sorted CD56 or NKG2C T cell subset, CD4+ or CD8+ T cells, or bulk PBMC T cells (not recorded which). CDR3 in amino acids: CSVMRELNTEAFF.